Below, 20 T cell receptor beta chains from the same sample are listed, as sequenced in a study of shared clonotypes between healthy human individuals. Some clones are missing from TCRdb's copy, which holds only in-frame ones; the method was immunoSEQ multiplex PCR. The sample holds roughly 1,500,000 clones, approximately 98.5% seen once. The sequencing sample was made of naive CD4+ T cells sorted from blood. Subset defined: CD45RA+ positively selected. Every receptor here comes from a man between 25 and 39 years old in good health.

J is TRBJ2-7 and V is TRBV20-1; possible D gene TRBD2, 5 bases. In germline, CDR1 is DFQATT, CDR2 SNEGSKA (reference sequence). The germline V and J ends were trimmed by 5 bases and 4 bases, with 9 bases remaining between them. The CDR3 extends over 11 amino acids. Written as DNA, the CDR3 is TGCAGTGCTGCGGACTTTTACGAGCAGTACTTC. Encoded protein: CSAADFYEQYF.

This clone was recorded only once. V is TRBV14 and J is TRBJ2-1; 10 nucleotides line up with TRBD2. J lost 6 bases, V lost 0 bases, and 5 bases had no gene match. There are 16 residues in the CDR3. Germline loops: CDR1 SGHDN, CDR2 FVKESK. The CDR3 sequence: CASSQDLLAGTNEQFF. In DNA form, the CDR3 reads TGTGCCAGCAGCCAAGATCTACTAGCGGGAACCAATGAGCAGTTCTTC. Full variable domain (rest looked up from reference TRBV14 and TRBJ2-1): EAGVTQFPSHSVIEKGQTVTLRCDPISGHDNLYWYRRVMGKEIKFLLHFVKESKQDESGMPNNRFLAERTGGTYSTLKVQPAELEDSGVYFCASSQDLLAGTNEQFFGPGTRLTVL.

The chain recombines TRBV19 with TRBJ1-2, with D unclear. Germline CDR1 reads LNHDA; CDR2 reads SQIVND (reference sequence). Trimming left V 5 bases short and J 5 bases short, with 9 bases between. The CDR3 loop spans 12 amino acids. The DNA of the CDR3 is TGTGCCAGTAGTCGGGAACAGTATGGCTACACCTTC. This encodes CASSREQYGYTF.

The V and J genes are TRBV7-3 and TRBJ2-1; the match to TRBD2 covers 7 bases. The germline V gene encodes CDR1 SGHTA and CDR2 FQGTGA. The V gene end was trimmed by 3 bases and the J gene end by 8 bases; junction bases not matched to a gene: 7. This CDR3 region has 14 residues. CDR3 bases: TGTGCCAGCAGCTTGGTCGGCGGGAGCCATGAGCAGTTCTTC. It encodes CASSLVGGSHEQFF. Full variable domain (missing parts from reference TRBV7-3 and TRBJ2-1): GAGVSQTPSNKVTEKGKYVELRCDPISGHTALYWYRQSLGQGPEFLIYFQGTGAADDSGLPNDRFFAVRPEGSVSTLKIQRTERGDSAVYLCASSLVGGSHEQFFGPGTRLTVL.

A single count supports this clone. This chain connects TRBV7-9 to TRBJ2-7; a weak D match, TRBD1 (6 bases). The CDR3 consists of 12 residues. Per the germline V gene, CDR1 is SEHNR and CDR2 is FQNEAQ (reference sequence). V was shortened by 4 bases and J by 6 bases, with 10 bases between the two germline ends. CDR3 region: CASSSTGFEQYF. In DNA, the CDR3 is TGTGCCAGCAGCTCAACAGGGTTCGAGCAGTACTTC.

The V and J genes are TRBV7-6 and TRBJ2-1; D may be TRBD2 (6 bases). Trimming cost V 2 bases and J 7 bases, with 18 bases left between them. The CDR3 loop spans 16 amino acids. Germline V gene lookup returns CDR1 SGHVS and CDR2 FNYEAQ. DNA for the CDR3: TGTGCCAGCAGCTTAATTCCTCCCGGGAGTTATAATGAGCAGTTCTTC. Its translation is CASSLIPPGSYNEQFF.

The chain employs TRBV5-1 and TRBJ2-3; 11 bases fit TRBD1. CDR1 and CDR2 (germline): SGHRS, YFSETQ. This CDR3 is built from 14 residues. J gave up 6 bases and V 4 bases, and 4 bases lay outside the gene matches. CDR3 protein: CASSPDRGRDTQYF. As DNA, the CDR3 is TGCGCCAGCAGCCCGGACAGGGGGCGCGATACGCAGTATTTT.

The chain has TRBV7-9 and TRBJ1-5, with D possibly being TRBD1 (5 bases). Trimming took 5 bases from V and 2 from J, leaving 13 bases between them. Germline loops: CDR1 SEHNR, CDR2 FQNEAQ (reference sequence). This CDR3 comprises 15 residues. The CDR3 reads CASSGTGGGNQPQHF. The CDR3 region has the DNA TGTGCCAGCAGCGGGACGGGAGGGGGCAATCAGCCCCAGCATTTT.

This clone is a singleton in its sample. The J gene is TRBJ2-2, the V gene TRBV11-2, with D hard to call. The V gene lost 7 bases and the J gene lost 7 bases, with 16 bases spanning the gap. Germline CDR1 is SGHAT and CDR2 is FQNNGV. This CDR3 contains 14 residues. DNA for the CDR3: TGTGCCAGCAAAGGGCGAAATAAGGTCGGGGAGCTGTTTTTT. Translated: CASKGRNKVGELFF.

V is TRBV28 and J is TRBJ2-5; no definite D call. This CDR3 is 12 amino acids long. Germline CDR1 is MDHEN and CDR2 is SYDVKM. V was pared by 6 bases and J by 5 bases, with 10 bases between. The CDR3 coding sequence is TGTGCCAGCAGGGGCCTGGTGGAGACCCAGTACTTC. This translates into CASRGLVETQYF.

The chain joins TRBV7-2 to TRBJ1-4, with D possibly being TRBD1 (5 bases). V lost 4 bases to trimming and J lost 0 bases, with 9 bases between them. Germline V gives CDR1 SGHTA, CDR2 FQGNSA. The CDR3 extends over 15 amino acids. The CDR3 bases are TGTGCCAGCAGCTCGACGACAGCAACTAATGAAAAACTGTTTTTT. Amino acids: CASSSTTATNEKLFF.

CDR3 coding DNA: TGCGCCAGCAGTGAGTCCCCTGTAGCGGGAGTTAATGTGGGGACCCAGTACTTC. This codes for CASSESPVAGVNVGTQYF. The chain joins TRBV10-1 to TRBJ2-5, with TRBD2 matching 9 bases. V dropped 0 bases and J dropped 7; count of bases not matched to a gene: 15. Germline assignment: CDR1 WNHNN and CDR2 SYGVQD (reference sequence). The CDR3 runs to 18 residues.

The rearrangement links TRBV5-1 to TRBJ2-2, with TRBD1 as a possible D gene (5 bases). The V end was cut by 1 base, the J end by 0 bases, with 16 bases between. Looked up from germline, CDR1 is SGHRS and CDR2 is YFSETQ. The length of the CDR3 is 18 residues. CDR3 loop: CASSLRLVTAANTGELFF. Written as DNA, the CDR3 is TGCGCCAGCAGCTTGAGGTTGGTGACAGCCGCGAACACCGGGGAGCTGTTTTTT.

The rearrangement links TRBV27 to TRBJ2-7; 15 positions agree with TRBD2. After removal of 3 bases from V and 4 bases from J, the junction contained 4 bases not matched to a gene. The V gene's germline CDR1 is MNHEY and CDR2 SMNVEV (reference sequence). There are 16 residues in the CDR3. This CDR3 is CASSFRTSGRAYEQYF. Here the CDR3 DNA reads TGTGCCAGCAGTTTCAGGACTAGCGGGAGGGCTTACGAGCAGTACTTC.

Regarding this clone: The same CDR3 arises from other DNA sequences in this sample as well. The chain recombines TRBV28 with TRBJ1-2; D unclear. V gave up 3 bases and J gave up 2 bases, with 4 bases separating them. Germline V gives CDR1 MDHEN, CDR2 SYDVKM. The CDR3 contains 12 residues. As DNA, the CDR3 is TGTGCCAGCAGTTTGCGGAACTATGGCTACACCTTC. This codes for CASSLRNYGYTF.

The chain joins TRBV25-1 to TRBJ1-2; possibly TRBD1 for D (5 bases). This CDR3 contains 15 residues. Trimming left V 4 bases short and J 8 bases short, with 20 bases between. Germline CDR1 and CDR2: MGHDK and SYGVNS. The CDR3 loop is CASSGDRGTGEGYTF. The CDR3 region has the DNA TGTGCCAGCAGTGGAGACCGGGGGACCGGGGAGGGCTACACCTTC.

The chain has TRBV29-1 and TRBJ2-1, with D possibly matching TRBD1 (6 bases). Deletions cut 7 bases from V and 0 bases from J, with 16 bases between. Germline V gene sequence: CDR1 SQVTM, CDR2 ANQGSEA. CDR3 length: 15 amino acids. The CDR3 loop reads CSDSGQSHSYNEQFF. CDR3 sequence (DNA): TGCAGCGACAGCGGACAGTCACACTCCTACAATGAGCAGTTCTTC.

The chain combines TRBV7-2 with TRBJ2-1, with D possibly being TRBD2 (5 bases). Germline assignment: CDR1 SGHTA and CDR2 FQGNSA. Deletions cut 5 bases from V and 5 bases from J, with 16 bases between. This CDR3 has 15 amino acids. The CDR3 coding sequence is TGTGCCAGCAGCCCCGTGGTGGGAGCCCACAATGAGCAGTTCTTC. Amino acids: CASSPVVGAHNEQFF.

This clone appeared a single time. The DNA of the CDR3 is TGTGCCAGCAGCCAAGGGGGGGCAGGCTATGGCTACACCTTC. Its protein product is CASSQGGAGYGYTF. J is TRBJ1-2 and V is TRBV7-2; a possible D gene is TRBD1 (6 bases). The V and J ends lost 5 bases and 4 bases respectively, with 14 bases between them. This CDR3 has 14 residues. The germline V gene encodes CDR1 SGHTA and CDR2 FQGNSA.

J is TRBJ2-7 and V is TRBV27; weak D call: TRBD1 (5 bases). The CDR3 has 17 residues. Per germline, CDR1 MNHEY and CDR2 SMNVEV (reference sequence). The germline V and J ends were trimmed by 2 bases and 7 bases, with 24 bases remaining between them. The DNA for the CDR3 is TGTGCCAGCAGTTTAAATGGGGCGCCGGGTGGGGCAAGGGAGCAGTACTTC. This gives the protein CASSLNGAPGGAREQYF.